Presented here are 26 T cell receptor beta chains from one specimen sequenced in a study of vaccination and CD4 T cells after COVID-19. Treatment in this sample: approximately 10-day PBMC culture with coronavirus spike peptide pools or control peptides (ViraFEST assay). Which antigens these TCRs recognize remains unknown. With the Oncomine TCR Beta short-read assay, DNA from cultured CD4+ T cells was sequenced. TCRdb itself ran the PCR reads through MiXCR, one entry per CDR3 protein. The data hold about 9,200 distinct CDR3 sequences, with 55% to 60% observed a single time. The material sequenced was CD4+ T cells from blood, cultured in vitro. Every receptor here comes from a human donor who had recovered from COVID-19.

This chain uses TRBV28 with TRBJ1-3, with D uncertain. The CDR3 is 13 residues long. Trimming removed 5 bases at V and 4 bases at J, with 9 bases between. Per germline, CDR1 MDHEN and CDR2 SYDVKM. CDR3 amino acids: CASSPRMGNTIYF. The CDR3 nucleotides read TGTGCCAGCAGTCCAAGGATGGGAAACACCATATATTTT. The full variable domain, completed using reference TRBV28 and TRBJ1-3, is DVKVTQSSRYLVKRTGEKVFLECVQDMDHENMFWYRQDPGLGLRLIYFSYDVKMKEKGDIPEGYSVSREKKERFSLILESASTNQTSMYLCASSPRMGNTIYFGEGSWLTVV.

A few counts support this clonotype. This chain connects TRBV2 to TRBJ1-6; 9 nucleotides match TRBD1. The CDR3 is 14 residues long. With V trimmed by 7 bases and J by 7 bases, 5 bases remained unmatched. CDR1 SNHLY and CDR2 FYNNEI come from the germline V gene. The CDR3 DNA follows: TGTGCCAGCACTATCGACAGGGGGAATTCACCCCTCCACTTT. Translated: CASTIDRGNSPLHF.

The chain links TRBV30 to TRBJ1-3, with D unclear. This CDR3 region has 14 residues. V lost 3 bases to trimming and J lost 2 bases, with 11 bases between them. The germline V gene encodes CDR1 GTSNPN and CDR2 SVGIG (reference sequence). CDR3 DNA sequence: TGTGCCTGGAGGCCCGACCCCACTGGAAACACCATATATTTT. It is translated as CAWRPDPTGNTIYF.

The chain is built from TRBV10-3 and TRBJ2-7; 8 nucleotides match TRBD1. The junction had 4 bases not matched to a gene; V was cut back by 2 bases and J by 7 bases. Germline V CDR1 and CDR2: ENHRY, SYGVKD. The CDR3 contains 13 residues. The CDR3, as DNA: TGTGCCATCAGTGAGACCCGACAGGGGGAGCAGTACTTC. Translation gives CAISETRQGEQYF.

The rearrangement links TRBV30 to TRBJ1-6; tentative D call: TRBD1 (5 bases). CDR3 length: 14 amino acids. Germline values: CDR1 GTSNPN, CDR2 SVGIG (reference sequence). V was shortened by 1 base and J by 6 bases, with 10 bases between the two germline ends. CDR3 sequence reads: CAWSARGFNSPLHF. CDR3 sequence (DNA): TGTGCCTGGAGTGCGCGGGGGTTTAATTCACCCCTCCACTTT.

This chain links TRBV7-9 with TRBJ1-5; D ambiguous. Germline CDR1 and CDR2: SEHNR and FQNEAQ (reference sequence). The V end was cut by 5 bases, the J end by 0 bases, with 11 bases between. This CDR3 has 15 residues. CDR3: CASSNGRNSNQPQHF. CDR3 DNA sequence: TGTGCCAGCAGCAATGGACGCAATAGCAATCAGCCCCAGCATTTT.

This clonotype was seen more than once but under ten times. The CDR3 spells CASSFTPDSGNTIYF. CDR3 in DNA: TGTGCCAGCAGCTTTACACCGGACTCTGGAAACACCATATATTTT. This chain joins TRBV7-2 and TRBJ1-3, with unresolved D. The CDR3 loop spans 15 amino acids. Germline CDR1 reads SGHTA; CDR2 reads FQGNSA. V lost 3 bases, J lost 0 bases, and 9 bases lay in between.

The V and J genes are TRBV7-9 and TRBJ2-2; 11 bases agree with TRBD2. Germline V gives CDR1 SEHNR, CDR2 FQNEAQ (reference sequence). V was pared by 5 bases and J by 1 base, with 3 bases of the junction left unmatched. The CDR3 has 16 amino acids. As DNA, the CDR3 is TGTGCCAGCAGCCTCACTAGCGGGGGGAACACCGGGGAGCTGTTTTTT. Translated, it gives CASSLTSGGNTGELFF.

The chain links TRBV5-1 to TRBJ1-5; D is perhaps TRBD1 (5 bases). The germline V gene encodes CDR1 SGHRS and CDR2 YFSETQ. With 1 base removed from V and 3 bases from J, the gap between germline ends came to 11 bases. This CDR3 contains 15 residues. Written as DNA, the CDR3 is TGCGCCAGCAGCTTGAGCGGGGGGAACAATCAGCCCCAGCATTTT. It translates to CASSLSGGNNQPQHF.

The rearrangement links TRBV5-1 to TRBJ1-2; D gene ambiguous. V was clipped by 0 bases and J by 0 bases, with 9 bases between them. Germline CDR1 SGHRS, CDR2 YFSETQ. This CDR3 comprises 15 residues. The CDR3 DNA reads as TGCGCCAGCAGCTTGGCCGTGGGAGCTAACTATGGCTACACCTTC. Its protein product is CASSLAVGANYGYTF.

This clonotype showed up just a few times. This chain links TRBV20-1 with TRBJ1-2, with TRBD1 as a possible D gene (6 bases). Per germline, CDR1 DFQATT and CDR2 SNEGSKA (reference sequence). Trimming left V 1 base short and J 6 bases short, with 6 bases between. The CDR3 extends over 11 amino acids. The CDR3 DNA sequence: TGCAGTGCTAGAGGGACAGATGGCTACACCTTC. This sequence encodes CSARGTDGYTF.

The chain links TRBV30 to TRBJ2-5; TRBD1 aligns across 11 bases. J gave up 5 bases and V 2 bases, and 7 bases lay outside the gene matches. The germline gives CDR1 GTSNPN, CDR2 SVGIG (reference sequence). The CDR3 spans 15 residues. Here the CDR3 reads CAWSLPGTGGETQYF. DNA of the CDR3: TGTGCCTGGAGTCTTCCCGGGACAGGGGGGGAGACCCAGTACTTC.

V gene TRBV18 combines with J gene TRBJ1-2, with a weak D call TRBD1 (5 bases). The CDR3 has 16 residues. Germline-derived CDR1 and CDR2 are KGHSH and LQKENI. V shed 3 bases and J shed 3 bases, with 17 bases lying between them. DNA of the CDR3: TGTGCCAGCTCACCGACCGGGAGGGGCCCTCACTATGGCTACACCTTC. It translates to CASSPTGRGPHYGYTF.

This clonotype has only one observation. J is TRBJ2-5 and V is TRBV7-3, with D perhaps matching TRBD2 (5 bases). In germline, CDR1 is SGHTA, CDR2 FQGTGA. Trimming took 4 bases from V and 4 from J, leaving 10 bases between them. The CDR3 totals 13 residues. The CDR3 nucleotides are TGTGCCAGCAGCTCCCGGGCGGGAGAGACCCAGTACTTC. Encoded protein: CASSSRAGETQYF.

The genes are TRBV24-1 and TRBJ1-1, with D uncertain. V gave up 0 bases and J gave up 4 bases, with 11 bases separating them. The CDR3 runs 15 residues. CDR1 is KGHDR and CDR2 is SFDVKD in the germline V gene. As DNA, the CDR3 is TGTGCCACCAGTGATTTGCGTCACCTTTTCACTGAAGCTTTCTTT. Translation: CATSDLRHLFTEAFF.

The chain couples TRBV28 to TRBJ2-5; the match to TRBD2 covers 11 bases. J was trimmed by 7 bases and V by 4 bases; bases with no gene match: 8. The germline V gene has CDR1 MDHEN and CDR2 SYDVKM. This CDR3 is 15 amino acids long. The CDR3 loop reads CASSSTGTSGGTQYF. As DNA, the CDR3 is TGTGCCAGCAGTTCGACCGGGACTAGCGGTGGGACCCAGTACTTC.

The chain combines TRBV7-2 with TRBJ2-7; 7 bases line up with TRBD2. The germline V gene has CDR1 SGHTA and CDR2 FQGNSA. CDR3 size: 16 residues. With 4 bases clipped from V and 1 base from J, the junction kept 10 bases outside the gene matches. The CDR3 nucleotides read TGTGCCAGCAGCTCAGTTTTGAAGCGGGATTCCTACGAGCAGTACTTC. Encoded protein: CASSSVLKRDSYEQYF.

The chain uses TRBV7-2 and TRBJ1-1; weak D call: TRBD1 (5 bases). The CDR3 runs 13 residues. From germline, CDR1 is SGHTA and CDR2 FQGNSA. Deletions cut 2 bases from V and 8 bases from J, with 12 bases between. CDR3 sequence (DNA): TGTGCCAGCAGCTTACTTTTTAGGACAGAAGCTTTCTTT. It translates to CASSLLFRTEAFF.

V gene TRBV15 combines with J gene TRBJ2-4, with 7 bases matching TRBD1. After removal of 0 bases from V and 2 bases from J, the junction contained 10 bases not matched to a gene. The germline V gene encodes CDR1 LNHNV and CDR2 YYDKDF (reference sequence). CDR3 length: 18 amino acids. The CDR3 here is CATSRDMGTEGTKNIQYF. The CDR3 bases are TGTGCCACCAGCAGAGATATGGGGACAGAAGGGACCAAAAACATTCAGTACTTC.

This chain links TRBV19 with TRBJ2-1; 7 nucleotides agree with TRBD2. CDR1 and CDR2 (germline): LNHDA, SQIVND (reference sequence). The CDR3 runs to 17 residues. V gave up 0 bases and J gave up 2 bases; unmatched junction bases: 7. This CDR3 is CASSIDPGGRTYNEQFF. CDR3 nucleotides: TGTGCCAGTAGTATAGATCCGGGCGGGAGAACCTACAATGAGCAGTTCTTC.

The rearrangement links TRBV11-2 to TRBJ1-1; unclear D gene. V lost 3 bases and J 2 bases, leaving 7 bases between the germline ends. The germline CDR1 and CDR2 sequences are SGHAT and FQNNGV. The CDR3 totals 13 residues. The CDR3 bases are TGTGCCAGCAGCTTTCAGGAAAACACTGAAGCTTTCTTT. It yields the protein CASSFQENTEAFF.

V usage is TRBV20-1 and J usage is TRBJ2-5; 12 nucleotides align to TRBD2. The V gene end was trimmed by 2 bases and the J gene end by 3 bases; junction bases not matched to a gene: 10. The germline V gene encodes CDR1 DFQATT and CDR2 SNEGSKA (reference sequence). The length of the CDR3 is 17 residues. CDR3: CSARRTSGEGRKETQYF. CDR3 sequence (DNA): TGCAGTGCTAGACGGACTAGCGGGGAGGGCAGAAAAGAGACCCAGTACTTC.

The chain combines TRBV12-5 with TRBJ2-5; TRBD1 aligns across 7 bases. The CDR3 loop spans 13 amino acids. With V trimmed by 11 bases and J by 5 bases, 11 bases remained unmatched. Germline CDR1 LGHNT, CDR2 FRNRAP. DNA of the CDR3: TGTGCTTGCATGAAGGGGGCCGGGGAGACCCAGTACTTC. It is translated as CACMKGAGETQYF.

This rearrangement joins TRBV28 to TRBJ1-5; D unresolved. The CDR3 is 16 amino acids. Between the trimmed V and J ends, which lost 2 bases and 11 bases, there was a span of 22 bases. The germline gives CDR1 MDHEN, CDR2 SYDVKM. The DNA for the CDR3 is TGTGCCAGCAGTTTAGAGGTGAGATTCCAGCGATCGGCCCAGCATTTT. Its translation is CASSLEVRFQRSAQHF.

V usage is TRBV15 and J usage is TRBJ2-3; TRBD2 aligns across 7 bases. CDR3 size: 16 residues. The V gene's germline CDR1 is LNHNV and CDR2 YYDKDF (reference sequence). Trimming cost V 8 bases and J 2 bases; bases outside gene matches: 13. CDR3 sequence: CATGRWSAGNTDTQYF. As DNA, the CDR3 is TGTGCCACCGGACGTTGGTCAGCGGGGAACACAGATACGCAGTATTTT.

This clonotype was found a few times. The V gene is TRBV11-2, the J gene TRBJ2-5, with 10 positions matching TRBD1. V shed 6 bases, J shed 5 bases, and the junction held 6 bases outside the gene matches. The germline gives CDR1 SGHAT, CDR2 FQNNGV. The CDR3 sequence is 14 residues long. The DNA for the CDR3 is TGTGCCAGCAGACCTGACAGGGGGCGTGAGACCCAGTACTTC. This translates into CASRPDRGRETQYF.